The entry below gives a single T cell receptor beta chain sequence along with its context. This CDR3 has 13 residues. V was trimmed by 5 bases and J by 1 base, leaving 9 bases between them. CDR1 is LNHDA, CDR2 SQIVND, per germline (reference sequence). This sample is part of a study of blood T cell repertoires in COVID-19. About the study: Donors in the United States, Italy and Spain gave samples during acute or convalescent COVID-19.

Sequencing used immunoSEQ multiplex PCR; TCRdb keeps in-frame clones, though not all of them. Of 310,000 or so clones listed, roughly 87% are singletons. Seattle patients were enrolled while actively infected and followed longitudinally. The TCR comes from a man aged 25 to 45 with COVID-19, enrolled during active disease. The V call is TRBV19, the J call TRBJ2-7; no definite D call. The sequencing input was peripheral blood. CDR3 sequence reads: CASSPQVSYEQYF. The CDR3 nucleotides are TGTGCCAGTAGTCCCCAGGTATCCTACGAGCAGTACTTC.